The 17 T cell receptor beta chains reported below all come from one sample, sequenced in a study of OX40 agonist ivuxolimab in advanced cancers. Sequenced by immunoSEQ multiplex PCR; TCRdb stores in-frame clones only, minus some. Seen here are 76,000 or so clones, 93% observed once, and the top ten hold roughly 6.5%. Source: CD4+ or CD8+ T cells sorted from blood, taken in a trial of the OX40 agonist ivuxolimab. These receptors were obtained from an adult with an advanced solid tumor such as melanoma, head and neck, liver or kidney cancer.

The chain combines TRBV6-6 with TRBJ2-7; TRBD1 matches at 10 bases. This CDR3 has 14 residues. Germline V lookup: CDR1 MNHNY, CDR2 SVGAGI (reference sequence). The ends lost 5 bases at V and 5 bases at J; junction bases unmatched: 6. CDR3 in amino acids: CASSHGTGDHEQYF. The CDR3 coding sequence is TGTGCCAGCAGTCACGGGACAGGGGATCACGAGCAGTACTTC.

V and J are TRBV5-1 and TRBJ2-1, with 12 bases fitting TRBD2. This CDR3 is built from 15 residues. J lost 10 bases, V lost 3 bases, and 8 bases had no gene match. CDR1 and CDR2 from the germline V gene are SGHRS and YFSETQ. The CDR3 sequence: CASSSTSGGLMEQFF. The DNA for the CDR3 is TGCGCCAGCAGCTCGACTAGCGGGGGCCTCATGGAGCAGTTCTTC.

The CDR3 nucleotides read TGCGCCAGCAGCTTAGGTGGGGTCGGTACTGAAGCTTTCTTT. Protein sequence: CASSLGGVGTEAFF. This sequence joins TRBV5-1 and TRBJ1-1, with D uncertain. Trimming removed 2 bases at V and 5 bases at J, with 13 bases between. Per the germline V gene, CDR1 is SGHRS and CDR2 is YFSETQ. The length of the CDR3 is 14 residues.

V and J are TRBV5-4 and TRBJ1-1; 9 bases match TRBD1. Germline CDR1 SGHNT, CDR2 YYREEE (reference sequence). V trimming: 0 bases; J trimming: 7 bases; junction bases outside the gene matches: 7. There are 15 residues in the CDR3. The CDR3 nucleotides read TGTGCCAGCAGCTTGGACAGGGGGCGTGCCGTTGAAGCTTTCTTT. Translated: CASSLDRGRAVEAFF.

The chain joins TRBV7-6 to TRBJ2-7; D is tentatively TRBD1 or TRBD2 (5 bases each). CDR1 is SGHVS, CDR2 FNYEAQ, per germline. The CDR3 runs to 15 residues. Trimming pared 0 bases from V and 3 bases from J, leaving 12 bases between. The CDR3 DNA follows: TGTGCCAGCAGCTTAGCGGACGCAGGGAGCTACGAGCAGTACTTC. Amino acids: CASSLADAGSYEQYF.

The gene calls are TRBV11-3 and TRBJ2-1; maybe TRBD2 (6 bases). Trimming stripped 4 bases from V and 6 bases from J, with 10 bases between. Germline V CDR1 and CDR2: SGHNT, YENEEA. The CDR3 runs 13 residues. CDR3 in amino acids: CASSYSGGNEQFF. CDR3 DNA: TGTGCCAGCAGCTACTCCGGGGGCAATGAGCAGTTCTTC.

CDR3 DNA sequence: TGTGCCAGCAGTTTAAGAAGGGGCCCCTACGAGCAGTACTTC. Translation: CASSLRRGPYEQYF. The J gene is TRBJ2-7, the V gene TRBV27, with a weak D call TRBD1 (5 bases). The CDR3 spans 14 residues. Germline V CDR1 and CDR2: MNHEY, SMNVEV (reference sequence). Trimming took 2 bases from V and 2 from J, leaving 10 bases between them.

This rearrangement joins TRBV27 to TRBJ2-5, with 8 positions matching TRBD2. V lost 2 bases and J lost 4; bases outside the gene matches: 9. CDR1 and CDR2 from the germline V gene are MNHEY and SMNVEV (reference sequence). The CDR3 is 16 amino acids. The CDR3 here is CASSLRGRGAGETQYF. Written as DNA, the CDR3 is TGTGCCAGCAGTTTACGGGGGCGGGGGGCAGGAGAGACCCAGTACTTC.

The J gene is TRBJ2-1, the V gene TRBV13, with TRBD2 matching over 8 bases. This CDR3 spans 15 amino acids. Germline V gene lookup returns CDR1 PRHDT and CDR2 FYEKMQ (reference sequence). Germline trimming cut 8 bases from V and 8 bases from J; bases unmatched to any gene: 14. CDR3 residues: CASGGRGAVHDEQFF. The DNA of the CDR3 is TGTGCCAGCGGAGGGCGGGGGGCTGTACACGATGAGCAGTTCTTC. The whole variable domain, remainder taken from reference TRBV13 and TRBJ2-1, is AAGVIQSPRHLIKEKRETATLKCYPIPRHDTVYWYQQGPGQDPQFLISFYEKMQSDKGSIPDRFSAQQFSDYHSELNMSSLELGDSALYFCASGGRGAVHDEQFFGPGTRLTVL.

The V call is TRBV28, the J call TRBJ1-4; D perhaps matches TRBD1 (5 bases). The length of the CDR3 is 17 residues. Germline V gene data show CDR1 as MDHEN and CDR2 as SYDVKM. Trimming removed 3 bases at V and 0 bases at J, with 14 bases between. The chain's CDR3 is CASSLMGPLATNEKLFF. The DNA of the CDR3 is TGTGCCAGCAGTTTGATGGGACCCCTTGCAACTAATGAAAAACTGTTTTTT.

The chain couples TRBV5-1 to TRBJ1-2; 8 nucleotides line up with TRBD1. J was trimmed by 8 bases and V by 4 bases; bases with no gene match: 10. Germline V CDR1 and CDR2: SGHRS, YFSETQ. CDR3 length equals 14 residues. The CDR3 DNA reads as TGCGCCAGCAGCGGTACCCAGGGGGCGCAAGGCTACACCTTC. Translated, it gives CASSGTQGAQGYTF. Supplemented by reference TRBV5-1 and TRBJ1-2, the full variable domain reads KAGVTQTPRYLIKTRGQQVTLSCSPISGHRSVSWYQQTPGQGLQFLFEYFSETQRNKGNFPGRFSGRQFSNSRSEMNVSTLELGDSALYLCASSGTQGAQGYTFGSGTRLTVV.

CDR3 coding DNA: TGTGCCATCAGTGAGTCGTCAGGGAATTCACCCCTCCACTTT. It specifies CAISESSGNSPLHF. This sequence joins TRBV10-3 and TRBJ1-6; TRBD1 might be the D (5 bases). CDR1 ENHRY and CDR2 SYGVKD come from the germline V gene. Deletions cut 0 bases from V and 7 bases from J, with 7 bases between. This CDR3 has 14 residues.

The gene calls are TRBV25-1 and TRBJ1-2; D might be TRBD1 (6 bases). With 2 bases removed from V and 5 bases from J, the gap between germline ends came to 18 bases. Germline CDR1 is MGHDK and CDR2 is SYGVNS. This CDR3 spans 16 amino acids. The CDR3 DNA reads TGTGCCAGCAGTGAAAGAGCCAGGGGCCTATCATATGGCTACACCTTC. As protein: CASSERARGLSYGYTF.

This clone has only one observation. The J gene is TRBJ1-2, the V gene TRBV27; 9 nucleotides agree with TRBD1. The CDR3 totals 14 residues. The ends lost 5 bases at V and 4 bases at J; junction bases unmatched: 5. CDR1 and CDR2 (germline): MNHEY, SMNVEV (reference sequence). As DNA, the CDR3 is TGTGCCAGCAGTCGGGACAGGGCCTCCTATGGCTACACCTTC. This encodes CASSRDRASYGYTF.

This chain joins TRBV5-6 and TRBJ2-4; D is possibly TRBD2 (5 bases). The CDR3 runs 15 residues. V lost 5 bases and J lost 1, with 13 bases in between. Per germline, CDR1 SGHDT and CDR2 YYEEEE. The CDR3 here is CASSGRWEAKNIQYF. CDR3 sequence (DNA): TGTGCCAGCAGTGGGCGGTGGGAGGCCAAAAACATTCAGTACTTC.

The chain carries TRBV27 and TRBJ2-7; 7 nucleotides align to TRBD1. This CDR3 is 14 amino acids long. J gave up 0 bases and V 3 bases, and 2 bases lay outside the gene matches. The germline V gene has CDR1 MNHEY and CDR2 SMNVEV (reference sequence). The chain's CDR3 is CASSFRDSSYEQYF. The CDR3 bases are TGTGCCAGCAGTTTTCGGGACAGCTCCTACGAGCAGTACTTC.

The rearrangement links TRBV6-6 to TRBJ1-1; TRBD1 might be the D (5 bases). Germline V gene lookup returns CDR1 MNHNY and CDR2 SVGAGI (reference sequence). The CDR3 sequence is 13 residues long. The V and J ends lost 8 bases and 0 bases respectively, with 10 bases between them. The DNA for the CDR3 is TGTGCCAGCGGGACGAACATGAACACTGAAGCTTTCTTT. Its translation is CASGTNMNTEAFF.